The 7 T cell receptor beta chains listed next were all sequenced from one sample in a study of T cell responses to AZD1222 COVID-19 vaccine. The repertoire was sequenced with immunoSEQ multiplex PCR; TCRdb's copy has only in-frame clones and lacks some. The data hold 150,000 to 200,000 clones, with roughly nine tenths observed a single time. The sample consisted of peripheral blood, taken on day 0 of MenACWY control vaccination. These receptors all stem from an adult in good health.

This sequence joins TRBV4-3 and TRBJ2-7; the D gene is possibly TRBD1 (6 bases). Germline V gene sequence: CDR1 LGHNA, CDR2 YSLEER. The CDR3 is made up of 15 amino acids. V was shortened by 0 bases and J by 2 bases, with 11 bases between the two germline ends. The CDR3 nucleotides read TGCGCCAGCAGCCAAGATGTCAGGGGTGCCTACGAGCAGTACTTC. This sequence encodes CASSQDVRGAYEQYF.

In nucleotides, the CDR3 is TGTGCCCCGCAGGGTGACGGTACCTACAATGAGCAGTTCTTC. It yields the protein CAPQGDGTYNEQFF. This rearrangement joins TRBV2 to TRBJ2-1, with a possible D match to TRBD1 (5 bases). Germline V CDR1 and CDR2: SNHLY, FYNNEI. This CDR3 is 14 amino acids long. V gave up 11 bases and J gave up 2 bases, with 16 bases separating them.

The genes are TRBV18 and TRBJ2-7, with D perhaps matching TRBD1 (6 bases). Trimming removed 6 bases at V and 6 bases at J, with 18 bases between. This CDR3 contains 14 residues. CDR1 and CDR2 from the germline V gene are KGHSH and LQKENI. In DNA form, the CDR3 reads TGTGCCAGCTCGGGGCAGGGGCCCTATGGCGAGCAGTACTTC. Its protein product is CASSGQGPYGEQYF.

The CDR3 region has the DNA TGTGCCAGCAGCACCGGGTCTAGTACAGATACGCAGTATTTT. Its translation: CASSTGSSTDTQYF. The rearrangement links TRBV7-8 to TRBJ2-3; D is uncertain. Germline-derived CDR1 and CDR2 are SGHVS and FQNEAQ. Between the trimmed V and J ends, which lost 5 bases and 3 bases, there was a span of 12 bases. CDR3 size: 14 residues.

The rearrangement joins TRBV7-9 to TRBJ1-2; unclear D gene. The CDR3 covers 12 residues. Germline-derived CDR1 and CDR2 are SEHNR and FQNEAQ (reference sequence). Trimming left V 4 bases short and J 7 bases short, with 10 bases between. CDR3 amino acids: CASSYGLSGYTF. The CDR3 nucleotides are TGTGCCAGCAGCTACGGGCTCTCTGGCTACACCTTC.

There are a few counts of this clone. V is TRBV30 and J is TRBJ1-2; 8 bases are a match to TRBD1. V gave up 1 base and J gave up 4 bases; unmatched junction bases: 11. Germline values: CDR1 GTSNPN, CDR2 SVGIG (reference sequence). This CDR3 comprises 16 residues. CDR3 protein: CAWSGQPGQALYGYTF. The CDR3 region has the DNA TGTGCCTGGAGTGGCCAACCGGGACAGGCCCTCTATGGCTACACCTTC.

The V gene is TRBV9, the J gene TRBJ2-5, with D hard to call. Trimming left V 0 bases short and J 5 bases short, with 14 bases between. This CDR3 region has 15 residues. Germline V CDR1 and CDR2: SGDLS, YYNGEE. CDR3 residues: CASSVGPRGRETQYF. In DNA form, the CDR3 reads TGTGCCAGCAGCGTAGGTCCCAGAGGCAGGGAGACCCAGTACTTC. The whole variable domain, remainder taken from reference TRBV9 and TRBJ2-5, is DSGVTQTPKHLITATGQRVTLRCSPRSGDLSVYWYQQSLDQGLQFLIQYYNGEERAKGNILERFSAQQFPDLHSELNLSSLELGDSALYFCASSVGPRGRETQYFGPGTRLLVL.